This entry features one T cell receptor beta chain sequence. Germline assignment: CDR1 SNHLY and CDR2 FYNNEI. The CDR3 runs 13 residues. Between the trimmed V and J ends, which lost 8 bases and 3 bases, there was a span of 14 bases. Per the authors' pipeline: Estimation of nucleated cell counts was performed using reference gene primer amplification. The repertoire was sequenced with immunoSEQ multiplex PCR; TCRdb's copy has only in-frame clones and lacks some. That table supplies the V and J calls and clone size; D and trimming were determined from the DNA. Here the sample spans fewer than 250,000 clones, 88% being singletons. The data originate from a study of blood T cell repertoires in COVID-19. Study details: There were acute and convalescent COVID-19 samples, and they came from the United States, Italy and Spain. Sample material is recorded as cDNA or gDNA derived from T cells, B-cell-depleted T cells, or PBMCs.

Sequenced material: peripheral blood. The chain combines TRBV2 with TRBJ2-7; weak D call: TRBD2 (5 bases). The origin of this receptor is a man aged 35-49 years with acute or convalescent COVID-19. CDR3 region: CASHGDRIYEQYF. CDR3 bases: TGTGCCAGCCACGGGGATAGGATCTACGAGCAGTACTTC.